The clone carrying this T cell receptor (beta chain) was seen more than once but under ten times. Its antigen remains unidentified. This sample is part of a study of vaccination effects on CD4 cells after COVID-19. Measured with immunoSEQ multiplex PCR; TCRdb has only the in-frame clones, and not every one. The sample has roughly 70,000 clones, around 70% seen once. CDR3 length: 15 amino acids. The trim removed 8 bases at V and 2 bases at J, leaving 10 bases unmatched. The V gene's germline CDR1 is SNHLY and CDR2 FYNNEI. CD4+ T cells specific for antigen were expanded with viral peptide pools by the ViraFEST assay before sequencing. Once cultured for under 11 days, the cells underwent separation to obtain CD4+ T cells. From March to December 2020, the person had a SARS-CoV-2 infection that was confirmed by PCR.

The sequence was collected from a human donor who had a prior SARS-CoV-2 infection. Sequenced here: CD4+ T cells from PBMCs cultured with HIV peptides, sampled before COVID-19 vaccination. The subset denotes: HIV-1 Nef peptide pool negative control/reference culture. This chain joins TRBV2 and TRBJ2-3; 7 positions match TRBD2. The CDR3 sequence is CASLKQLADTDTQYF. The CDR3 coding sequence is TGTGCCAGCTTAAAACAGCTAGCGGACACAGATACGCAGTATTTT.